Here is one T cell receptor (beta chain) with its context. As yet, its antigen is unknown. This entry is derived from a study of cytomegalovirus exposure and HLA in healthy donors. Broader study findings: Earlier findings revealed that most TCR beta V segments proved productive either about 90% or about 30% of the time. The authors later linked a missense DCLRE1C variant to TCR beta V- and J-gene trimming. The authors enumerated around 150 TCR beta chains as linked to cytomegalovirus.

This CDR3 contains 17 residues. Trimming left V 0 bases short and J 3 bases short, with 18 bases between. CDR1 is LNHNV and CDR2 is YYDKDF in the germline V gene (reference sequence). Primers for the PCR totalled 60 Vbeta and 13 Jbeta. Sequencing used immunoSEQ multiplex PCR; TCRdb keeps in-frame clones, though not all of them. The sample holds 120,000 or so clones, 80% seen once. V is TRBV15 and J is TRBJ2-7, with D possibly matching TRBD1 (7 bases). Sequenced sample: PBMCs. The source of this sequence is a young man in good health and CMV-seropositive. CDR3 nucleotide sequence: TGTGCCACCAGCAGAGATCTGGGACAGCCGGGACTCTACGAGCAGTACTTC. This encodes CATSRDLGQPGLYEQYF.